These 8 T cell receptor beta chains came from one sample sequenced in a study of vaccination effects on CD4 cells after COVID-19. Sequencing followed a ViraFEST assay step that expanded antigen-specific CD4+ T cells with viral peptide pools. Scientists isolated CD4+ T cells after an approximately 10-day culture period ended. Neither prior SARS-CoV-2 infection nor positive nucleocapsid antibodies were present in the vaccine recipients. No antigen has been assigned to these receptors. The method was immunoSEQ multiplex PCR; TCRdb's version includes in-frame clones alone and lacks a portion of them. Here the sample spans 55,000 to 75,000 clones, approximately 70% being singletons. The material was CD4+ T cells from PBMCs cultured with HCoV-OC43 spike peptides, obtained before COVID-19 vaccination. The sample's subset: HCoV-OC43 spike overlapping peptide pool stimulation. These receptors all stem from a human donor who received a COVID-19 vaccine.

The chain is built from TRBV21-1 and TRBJ2-1; whether TRBD1, the table's D call, matches the DNA was not checked. TRBV21-1 is a pseudogene. The CDR3 is made up of 20 amino acids. The CDR3 DNA is TGTGCCAGCAGCAAAGTCCGTGGACAGGGGGTCCCTACCACCTACAATGAGCAGTTCTTC. Protein: CASSKVRGQGVPTTYNEQFF.

This chain links TRBV24-1 with TRBJ2-2, with 9 positions matching TRBD1. Germline CDR1 reads KGHDR; CDR2 reads SFDVKD. CDR3 length equals 14 residues. The trim removed 7 bases at V and 7 bases at J, leaving 6 bases unmatched. In DNA, the CDR3 is TGTGCCACCAGCCCGGGACAGGGCTTCGGGGAGCTGTTTTTT. Translated, it gives CATSPGQGFGELFF.

This chain links TRBV5-1 with TRBJ2-5, with TRBD2 identical over 8 bases. The CDR3 is 15 residues long. V dropped 0 bases and J dropped 3; count of bases not matched to a gene: 4. Per the germline V gene, CDR1 is SGHRS and CDR2 is YFSETQ. The CDR3, as DNA: TGCGCCAGCAGCTTGGCCCACGGGGGGGAAGAGACCCAGTACTTC. Protein product: CASSLAHGGEETQYF.

The chain links TRBV4-1 to TRBJ2-5, with D perhaps matching TRBD1 or TRBD2 (5 bases each). The CDR3 runs to 15 residues. The V end was cut by 1 base, the J end by 1 base, with 10 bases between. Per germline, CDR1 MGHRA and CDR2 YSYEKL. This chain's CDR3 is CASSQGSGPQETQYF. In DNA, the CDR3 is TGCGCCAGCAGCCAAGGATCGGGGCCCCAAGAGACCCAGTACTTC.

The gene calls are TRBV7-2 and TRBJ2-3; a weak D match, TRBD1 (6 bases). The CDR3 is 14 residues long. Germline V gene lookup returns CDR1 SGHTA and CDR2 FQGNSA. The V and J ends lost 5 bases and 2 bases respectively, with 11 bases between them. CDR3 sequence reads: CASSQGIPTDTQYF. The CDR3 DNA follows: TGTGCCAGCAGCCAGGGGATACCCACAGATACGCAGTATTTT.

This clone was seen more than once but under ten times. The CDR3 DNA sequence: TGCAGCGTCGACAACAACCGACTAGCGGGGGGGCAGAGGGAGCAGTTCTTC. Translated: CSVDNNRLAGGQREQFF. The chain links TRBV29-1 to TRBJ2-1; the match to TRBD2 covers 14 bases. Germline lookup yields CDR1 SQVTM and CDR2 ANQGSEA. The trim removed 6 bases at V and 10 bases at J, leaving 17 bases unmatched. The CDR3 loop spans 17 amino acids.

This clone was observed a handful of times. The chain combines TRBV25-1 with TRBJ2-2, with D tentatively TRBD1 or TRBD2 (5 bases each). V was clipped by 6 bases and J by 3 bases, with 23 bases between them. Germline V gene data show CDR1 as MGHDK and CDR2 as SYGVNS. The CDR3 is made up of 18 amino acids. CDR3 nucleotide sequence: TGTGCCAGCAGACCCAAGGTTAAGGGGAGTAATGACACCGGGGAGCTGTTTTTT. This gives the protein CASRPKVKGSNDTGELFF.

The chain employs TRBV6-1 and TRBJ1-2, with 12 bases matching TRBD1. CDR1 MNHNS and CDR2 SASEGT come from the germline V gene. J was trimmed by 1 base and V by 4 bases; bases with no gene match: 10. This CDR3 is 18 amino acids long. CDR3 bases: TGTGCCAGCAGTGGGTCCCGGGACAGGGGGCGGCGTAACTATGGCTACACCTTC. Translated, it gives CASSGSRDRGRRNYGYTF.